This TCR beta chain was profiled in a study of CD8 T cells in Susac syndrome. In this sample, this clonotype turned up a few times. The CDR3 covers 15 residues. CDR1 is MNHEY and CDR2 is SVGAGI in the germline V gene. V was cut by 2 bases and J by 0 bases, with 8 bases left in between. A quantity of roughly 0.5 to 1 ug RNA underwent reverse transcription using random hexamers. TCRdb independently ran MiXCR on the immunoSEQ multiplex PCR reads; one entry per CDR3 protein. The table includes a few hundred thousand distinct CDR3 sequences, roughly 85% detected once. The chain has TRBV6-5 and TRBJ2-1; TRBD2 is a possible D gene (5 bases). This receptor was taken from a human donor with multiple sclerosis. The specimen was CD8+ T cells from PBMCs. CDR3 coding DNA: TGTGCCAGCAGTTACAATGGAGGCTCCTACAATGAGCAGTTCTTC. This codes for CASSYNGGSYNEQFF.